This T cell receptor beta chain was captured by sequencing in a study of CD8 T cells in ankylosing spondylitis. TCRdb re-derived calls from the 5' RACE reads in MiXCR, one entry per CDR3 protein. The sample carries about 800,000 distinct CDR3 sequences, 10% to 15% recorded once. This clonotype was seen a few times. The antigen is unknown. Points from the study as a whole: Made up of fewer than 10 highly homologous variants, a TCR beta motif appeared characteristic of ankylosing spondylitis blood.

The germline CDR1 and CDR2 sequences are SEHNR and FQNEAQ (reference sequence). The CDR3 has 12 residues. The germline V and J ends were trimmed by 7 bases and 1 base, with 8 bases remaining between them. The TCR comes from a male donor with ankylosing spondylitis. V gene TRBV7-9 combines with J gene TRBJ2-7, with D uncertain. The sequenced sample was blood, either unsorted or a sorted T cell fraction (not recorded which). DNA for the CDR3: TGTGCCAGCAACGATCGGTCCTACGAGCAGTACTTC. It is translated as CASNDRSYEQYF. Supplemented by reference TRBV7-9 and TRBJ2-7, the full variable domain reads DTGVSQNPRHKITKRGQNVTFRCDPISEHNRLYWYRQTLGQGPEFLTYFQNEAQLEKSRLLSDRFSAERPKGSFSTLEIQRTEQGDSAMYLCASNDRSYEQYFGPGTRLTVT.